This T cell receptor (beta chain) was captured in a study of blood T cell repertoires in COVID-19. Across the whole study: Some COVID-19 samples were acute and others convalescent; all came from the United States, Italy and Spain. PBMCs, B-cell-depleted T cells, or T cells were the source of the cDNA or gDNA that made up the material.

Per germline, CDR1 KGHSH and CDR2 LQKENI. CDR3 length equals 15 residues. The ends were cut back, 0 bases at V and 4 bases at J, with 9 bases in the middle. This table comes from immunoSEQ multiplex PCR, and its TCRdb copy is limited to in-frame clones, with some not included. The sample lists 15,000 to 20,000 clones; around 80% were seen once. V gene TRBV18 combines with J gene TRBJ1-4, with D perhaps matching TRBD1 (5 bases). Sequencing used peripheral blood. The source is a man in his sixties with acute or convalescent COVID-19. CDR3 nucleotide sequence: TGTGCCAGCTCACCACCCTCCAGGGATAATGAAAAACTGTTTTTT. Translated: CASSPPSRDNEKLFF.